This TCR beta chain was profiled in a study of T cells in pancreatic ductal adenocarcinoma. Points from the study as a whole: Tumor and blood clonality did not differ significantly, about 0.1 versus 0.065. Tumors hold more CD45RO+ effector T cells, which may bias toward lower diversity. Tumor samples had fewer productive templates and about 8-fold fewer unique clonotypes than blood.

To note about this clone: Its matching antigen is unknown.

The CDR3 has 12 amino acids. Germline assignment: CDR1 SQVTM and CDR2 ANQGSEA. V dropped 6 bases and J dropped 7 bases, with 15 bases sitting between them. Selected pancreatic ductal adenocarcinoma patients had undergone surgery without neoadjuvant therapy. Here immunoSEQ multiplex PCR was the method, and the copy in TCRdb shows in-frame clones only, minus some. The table has over 100,000 clones, around 96% seen once. V usage is TRBV29-1 and J usage is TRBJ1-1, with a tentative D call TRBD1 (6 bases). Sequencing was performed on PBMCs. The clonotype was recovered from a human donor with pancreatic ductal adenocarcinoma. The CDR3, as DNA: TGCAGCGTGGAGGGGGGGGCGCTTGAAGCTTTCTTT. Translating gives CSVEGGALEAFF.